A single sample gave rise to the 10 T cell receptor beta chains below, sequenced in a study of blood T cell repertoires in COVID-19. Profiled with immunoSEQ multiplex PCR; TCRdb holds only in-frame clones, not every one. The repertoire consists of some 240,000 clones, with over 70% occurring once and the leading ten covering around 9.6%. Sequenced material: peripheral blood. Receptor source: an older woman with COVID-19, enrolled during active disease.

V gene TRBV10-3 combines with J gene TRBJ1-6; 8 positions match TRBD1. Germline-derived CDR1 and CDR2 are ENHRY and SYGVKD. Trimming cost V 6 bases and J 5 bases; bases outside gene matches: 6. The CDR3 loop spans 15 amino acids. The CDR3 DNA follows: TGTGCCATCAGGCTCGGACAGGGTGATAATTCACCCCTCCACTTT. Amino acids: CAIRLGQGDNSPLHF.

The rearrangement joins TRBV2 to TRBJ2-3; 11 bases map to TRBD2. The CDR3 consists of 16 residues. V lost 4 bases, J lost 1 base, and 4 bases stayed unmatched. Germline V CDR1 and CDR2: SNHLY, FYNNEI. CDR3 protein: CASSGGTSGGTDTQYF. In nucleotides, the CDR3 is TGTGCCAGCAGTGGGGGGACTAGCGGTGGCACAGATACGCAGTATTTT.

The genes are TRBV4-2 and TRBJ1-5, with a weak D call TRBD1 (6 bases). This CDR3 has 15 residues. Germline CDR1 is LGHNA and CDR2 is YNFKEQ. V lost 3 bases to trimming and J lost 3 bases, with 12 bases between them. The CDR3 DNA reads TGTGCCAGCAGCCACCAGGGGCGGCTCAATCAGCCCCAGCATTTT. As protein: CASSHQGRLNQPQHF.

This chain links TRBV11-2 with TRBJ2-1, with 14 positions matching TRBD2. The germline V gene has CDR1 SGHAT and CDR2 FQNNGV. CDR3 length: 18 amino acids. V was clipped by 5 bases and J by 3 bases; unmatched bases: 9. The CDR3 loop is CASSHPGLAGVFYNEQFF. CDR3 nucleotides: TGTGCCAGCAGCCATCCGGGACTAGCGGGAGTTTTCTACAATGAGCAGTTCTTC.

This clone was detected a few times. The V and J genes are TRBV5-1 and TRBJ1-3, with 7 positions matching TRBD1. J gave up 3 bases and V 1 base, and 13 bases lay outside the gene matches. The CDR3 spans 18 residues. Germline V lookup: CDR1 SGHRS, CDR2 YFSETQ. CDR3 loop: CASSLRSAGGPGGNTIYF. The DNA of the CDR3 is TGCGCCAGCAGCTTGAGGTCGGCAGGGGGGCCGGGTGGAAACACCATATATTTT.

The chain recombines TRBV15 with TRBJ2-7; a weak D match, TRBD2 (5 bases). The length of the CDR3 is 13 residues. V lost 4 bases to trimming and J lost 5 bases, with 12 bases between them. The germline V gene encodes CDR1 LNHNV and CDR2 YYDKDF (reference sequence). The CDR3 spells CATSTRAGHEQYF. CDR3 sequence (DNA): TGTGCCACCAGCACACGGGCGGGCCACGAGCAGTACTTC. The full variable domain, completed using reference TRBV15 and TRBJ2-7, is DAMVIQNPRYQVTQFGKPVTLSCSQTLNHNVMYWYQQKSSQAPKLLFHYYDKDFNNEADTPDNFQSRRPNTSFCFLDIRSPGLGDTAMYLCATSTRAGHEQYFGPGTRLTVT.

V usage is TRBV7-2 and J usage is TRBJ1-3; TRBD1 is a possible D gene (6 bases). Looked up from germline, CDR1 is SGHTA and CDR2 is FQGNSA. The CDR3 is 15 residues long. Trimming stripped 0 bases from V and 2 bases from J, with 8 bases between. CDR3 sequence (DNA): TGTGCCAGCAGCTTAGCGGGACAAACTGGAAACACCATATATTTT. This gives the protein CASSLAGQTGNTIYF.

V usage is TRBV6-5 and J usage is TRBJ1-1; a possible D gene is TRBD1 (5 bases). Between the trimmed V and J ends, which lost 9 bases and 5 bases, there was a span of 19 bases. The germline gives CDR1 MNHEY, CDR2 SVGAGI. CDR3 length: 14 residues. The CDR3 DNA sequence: TGTGCCAGTAACAATCCGGGACTTGGGACTGAAGCTTTCTTT. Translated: CASNNPGLGTEAFF.

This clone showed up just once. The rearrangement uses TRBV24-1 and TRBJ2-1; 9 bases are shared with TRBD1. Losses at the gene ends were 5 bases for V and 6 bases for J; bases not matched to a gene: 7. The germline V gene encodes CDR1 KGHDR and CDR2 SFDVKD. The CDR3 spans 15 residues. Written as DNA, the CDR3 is TGTGCCACCAGTGTCTCAGGACAGGGGACCAATGAGCAGTTCTTC. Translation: CATSVSGQGTNEQFF.

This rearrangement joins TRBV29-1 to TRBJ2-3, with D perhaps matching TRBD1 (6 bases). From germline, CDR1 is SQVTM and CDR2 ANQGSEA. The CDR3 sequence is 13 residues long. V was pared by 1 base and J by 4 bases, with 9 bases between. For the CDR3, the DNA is TGCAGCGTTGAAGCCCCAGGGGCAGATACGCAGTATTTT. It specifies CSVEAPGADTQYF.